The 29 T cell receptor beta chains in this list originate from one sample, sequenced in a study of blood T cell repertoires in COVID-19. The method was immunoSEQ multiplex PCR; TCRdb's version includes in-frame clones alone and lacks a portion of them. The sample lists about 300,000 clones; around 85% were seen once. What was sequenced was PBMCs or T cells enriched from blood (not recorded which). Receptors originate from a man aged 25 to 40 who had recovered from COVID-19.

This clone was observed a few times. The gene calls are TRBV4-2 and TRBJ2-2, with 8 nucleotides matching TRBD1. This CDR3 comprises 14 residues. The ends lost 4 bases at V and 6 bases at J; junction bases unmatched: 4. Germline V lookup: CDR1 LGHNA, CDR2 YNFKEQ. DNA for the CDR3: TGTGCCAGCAGCCTCGACAGGGGTTCCGGGGAGCTGTTTTTT. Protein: CASSLDRGSGELFF.

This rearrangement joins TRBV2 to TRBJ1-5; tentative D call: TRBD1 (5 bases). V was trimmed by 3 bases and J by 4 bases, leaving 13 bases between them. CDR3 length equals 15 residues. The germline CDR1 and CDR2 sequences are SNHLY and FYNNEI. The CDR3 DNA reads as TGTGCCAGCAGTGATATGTTCGGGGGGAATCAGCCCCAGCATTTT. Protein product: CASSDMFGGNQPQHF.

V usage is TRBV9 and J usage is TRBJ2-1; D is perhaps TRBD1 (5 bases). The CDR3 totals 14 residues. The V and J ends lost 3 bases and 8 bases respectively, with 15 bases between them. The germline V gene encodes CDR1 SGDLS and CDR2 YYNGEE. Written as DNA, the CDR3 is TGTGCCAGCAGCGAGCAAAGACAGTTCGATGAGCAGTTCTTC. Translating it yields CASSEQRQFDEQFF.

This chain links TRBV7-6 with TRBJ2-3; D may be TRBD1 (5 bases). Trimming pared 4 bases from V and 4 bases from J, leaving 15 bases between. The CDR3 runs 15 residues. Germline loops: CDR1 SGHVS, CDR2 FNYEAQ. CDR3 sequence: CASSSRGRVADTQYF. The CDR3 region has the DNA TGTGCCAGCAGCTCGCGTGGCAGGGTCGCAGATACGCAGTATTTT.

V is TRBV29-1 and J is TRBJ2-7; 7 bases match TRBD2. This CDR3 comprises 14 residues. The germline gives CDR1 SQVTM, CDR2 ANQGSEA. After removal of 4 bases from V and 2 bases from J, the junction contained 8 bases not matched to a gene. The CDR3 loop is CSVGWARGAYEQYF. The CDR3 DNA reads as TGCAGCGTTGGTTGGGCTCGGGGGGCCTACGAGCAGTACTTC.

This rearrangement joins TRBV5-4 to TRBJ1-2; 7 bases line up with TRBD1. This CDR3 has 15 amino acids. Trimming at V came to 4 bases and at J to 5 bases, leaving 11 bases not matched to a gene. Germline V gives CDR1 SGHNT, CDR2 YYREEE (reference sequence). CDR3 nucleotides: TGTGCCAGCAGCCCCGGGCGGCAGGGGGTATATGGCTACACCTTC. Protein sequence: CASSPGRQGVYGYTF.

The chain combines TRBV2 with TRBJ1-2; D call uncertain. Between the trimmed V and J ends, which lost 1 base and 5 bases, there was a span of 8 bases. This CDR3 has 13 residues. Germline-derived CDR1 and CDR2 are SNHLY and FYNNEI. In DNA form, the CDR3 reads TGTGCCAGCAGTGAAGGGCGGCAGTATGGCTACACCTTC. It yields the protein CASSEGRQYGYTF.

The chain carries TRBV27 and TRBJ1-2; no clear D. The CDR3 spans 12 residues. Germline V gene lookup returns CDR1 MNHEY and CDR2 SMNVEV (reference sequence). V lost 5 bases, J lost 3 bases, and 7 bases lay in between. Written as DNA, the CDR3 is TGTGCCAGCAGTGCCGGTTACTATGGCTACACCTTC. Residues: CASSAGYYGYTF.

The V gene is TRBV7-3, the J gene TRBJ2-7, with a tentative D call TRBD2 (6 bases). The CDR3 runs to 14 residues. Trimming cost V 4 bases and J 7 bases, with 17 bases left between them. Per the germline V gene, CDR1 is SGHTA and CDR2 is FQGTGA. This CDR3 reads CASSSSIQGGEQYF. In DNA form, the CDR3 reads TGTGCCAGCAGCTCCTCCATTCAGGGAGGTGAGCAGTACTTC.

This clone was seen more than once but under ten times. CDR3 amino acids: CASSQGGLAGYNEQFF. The CDR3 coding sequence is TGTGCCAGCAGCCAAGGGGGACTAGCGGGCTACAATGAGCAGTTCTTC. V is TRBV3-1 (or the pseudogene TRBV3-2) and J is TRBJ2-1, with 12 bases that match TRBD2. With 1 base clipped from V and 3 bases from J, the junction kept 1 base outside the gene matches. CDR3 size: 16 residues. Germline-derived CDR1 and CDR2 are LGHDT and YNNKEL (reference sequence).

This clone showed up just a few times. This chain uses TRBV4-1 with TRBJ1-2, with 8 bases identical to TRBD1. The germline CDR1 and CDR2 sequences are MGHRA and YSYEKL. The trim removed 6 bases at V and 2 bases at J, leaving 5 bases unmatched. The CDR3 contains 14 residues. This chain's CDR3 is CASSFTGGNYGYTF. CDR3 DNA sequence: TGCGCCAGCAGTTTTACAGGGGGGAACTATGGCTACACCTTC.

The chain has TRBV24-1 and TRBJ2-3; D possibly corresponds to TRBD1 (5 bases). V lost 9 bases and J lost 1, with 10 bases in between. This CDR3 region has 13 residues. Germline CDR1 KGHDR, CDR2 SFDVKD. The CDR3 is CATGARGTDTQYF. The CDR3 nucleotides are TGTGCCACCGGGGCCAGGGGCACAGATACGCAGTATTTT.

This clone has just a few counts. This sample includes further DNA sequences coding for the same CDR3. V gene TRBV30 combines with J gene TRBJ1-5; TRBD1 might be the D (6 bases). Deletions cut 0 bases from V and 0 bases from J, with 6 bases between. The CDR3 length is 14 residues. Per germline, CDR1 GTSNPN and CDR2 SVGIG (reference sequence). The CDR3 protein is CAWSVGGSNQPQHF. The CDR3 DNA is TGTGCCTGGAGTGTAGGGGGTAGCAATCAGCCCCAGCATTTT.

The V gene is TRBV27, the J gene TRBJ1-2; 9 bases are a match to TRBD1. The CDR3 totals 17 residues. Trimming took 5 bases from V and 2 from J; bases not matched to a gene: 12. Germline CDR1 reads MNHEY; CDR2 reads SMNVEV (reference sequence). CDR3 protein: CASSLIVDRGLNYGYTF. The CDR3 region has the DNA TGTGCCAGCAGTCTTATTGTGGACAGGGGATTGAACTATGGCTACACCTTC.

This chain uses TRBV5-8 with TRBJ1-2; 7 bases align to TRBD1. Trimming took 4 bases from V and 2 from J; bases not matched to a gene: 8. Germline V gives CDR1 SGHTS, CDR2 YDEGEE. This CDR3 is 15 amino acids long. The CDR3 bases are TGTGCCAGCAGCAGATCGTTACAGGGGAACTATGGCTACACCTTC. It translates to CASSRSLQGNYGYTF.

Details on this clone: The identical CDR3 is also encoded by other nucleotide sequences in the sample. As DNA, the CDR3 is TGTGCCAGCAGCGGACAGAGCAATCAGCCCCAGCATTTT. Translation: CASSGQSNQPQHF. This chain uses TRBV2 with TRBJ1-5; D is perhaps TRBD1 (6 bases). From germline, CDR1 is SNHLY and CDR2 FYNNEI. This CDR3 has 13 residues. The V gene lost 6 bases and the J gene lost 1 base, with 7 bases spanning the gap.

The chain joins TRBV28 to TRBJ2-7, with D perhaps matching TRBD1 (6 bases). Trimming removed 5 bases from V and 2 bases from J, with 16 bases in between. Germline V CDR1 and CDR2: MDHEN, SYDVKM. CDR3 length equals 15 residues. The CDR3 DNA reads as TGTGCCAGCAGTGTCCCCGGGACACTAACCTACGAGCAGTACTTC. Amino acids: CASSVPGTLTYEQYF.

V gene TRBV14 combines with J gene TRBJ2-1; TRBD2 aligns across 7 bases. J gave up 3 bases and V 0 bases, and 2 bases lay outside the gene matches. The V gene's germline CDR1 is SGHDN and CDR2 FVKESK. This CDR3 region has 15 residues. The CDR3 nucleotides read TGTGCCAGCAGCCAAGACTGGGGGGGCTACAATGAGCAGTTCTTC. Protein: CASSQDWGGYNEQFF.

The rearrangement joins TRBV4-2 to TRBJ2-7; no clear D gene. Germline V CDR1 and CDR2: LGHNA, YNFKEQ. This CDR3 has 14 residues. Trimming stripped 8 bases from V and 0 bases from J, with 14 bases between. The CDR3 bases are TGTGCCAGCTCGAACAGCCGAAGCTCCTACGAGCAGTACTTC. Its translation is CASSNSRSSYEQYF.

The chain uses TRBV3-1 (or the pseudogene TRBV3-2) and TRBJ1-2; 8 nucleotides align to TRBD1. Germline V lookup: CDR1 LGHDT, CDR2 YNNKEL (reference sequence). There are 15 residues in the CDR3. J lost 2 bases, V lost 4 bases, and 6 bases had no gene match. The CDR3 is CASSRRTGPNYGYTF. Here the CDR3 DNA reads TGTGCCAGCAGCCGAAGGACAGGGCCCAACTATGGCTACACCTTC.

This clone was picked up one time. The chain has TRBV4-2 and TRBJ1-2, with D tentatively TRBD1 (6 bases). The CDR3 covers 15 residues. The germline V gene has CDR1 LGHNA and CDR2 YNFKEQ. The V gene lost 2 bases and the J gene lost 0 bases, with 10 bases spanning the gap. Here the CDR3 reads CASSQLRTANYGYTF. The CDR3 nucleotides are TGTGCCAGCAGCCAACTGAGGACAGCTAACTATGGCTACACCTTC.

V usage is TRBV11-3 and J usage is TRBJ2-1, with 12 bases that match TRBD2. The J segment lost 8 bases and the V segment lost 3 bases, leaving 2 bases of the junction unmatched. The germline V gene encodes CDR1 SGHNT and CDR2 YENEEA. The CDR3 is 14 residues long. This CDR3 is CASSLTSGGDEQFF. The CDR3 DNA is TGTGCCAGCAGCTTGACTAGCGGGGGCGATGAGCAGTTCTTC.

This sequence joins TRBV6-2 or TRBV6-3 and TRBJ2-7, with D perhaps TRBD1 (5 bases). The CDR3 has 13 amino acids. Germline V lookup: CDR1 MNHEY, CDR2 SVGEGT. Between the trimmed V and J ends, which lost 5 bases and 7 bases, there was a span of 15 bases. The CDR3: CASSTGRAREQYF. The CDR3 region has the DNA TGTGCCAGCAGTACCGGCAGGGCGAGGGAGCAGTACTTC.

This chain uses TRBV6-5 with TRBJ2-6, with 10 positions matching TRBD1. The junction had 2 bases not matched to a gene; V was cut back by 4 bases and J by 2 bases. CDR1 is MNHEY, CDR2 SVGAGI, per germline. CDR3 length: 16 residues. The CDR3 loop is CASSSTGGAGANVLTF. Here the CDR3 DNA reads TGTGCCAGCAGTTCGACAGGGGGCGCTGGGGCCAACGTCCTGACTTTC.

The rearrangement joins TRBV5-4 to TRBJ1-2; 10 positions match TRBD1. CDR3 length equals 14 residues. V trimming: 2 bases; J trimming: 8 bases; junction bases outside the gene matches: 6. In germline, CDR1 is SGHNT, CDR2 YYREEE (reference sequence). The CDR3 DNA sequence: TGTGCCAGCAGCTTTGGGACAGGGGATGGCGGCTACACCTTC. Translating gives CASSFGTGDGGYTF. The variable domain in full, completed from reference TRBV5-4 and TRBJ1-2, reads ETGVTQSPTHLIKTRGQQVTLRCSSQSGHNTVSWYQQALGQGPQFIFQYYREEENGRGNFPPRFSGLQFPNYSSELNVNALELDDSALYLCASSFGTGDGGYTFGSGTRLTVV.

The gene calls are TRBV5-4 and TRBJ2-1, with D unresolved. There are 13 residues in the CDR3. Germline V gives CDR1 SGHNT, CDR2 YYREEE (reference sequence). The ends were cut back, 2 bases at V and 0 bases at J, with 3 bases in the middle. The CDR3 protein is CASSFYSYNEQFF. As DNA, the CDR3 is TGTGCCAGCAGCTTTTACTCCTACAATGAGCAGTTCTTC.

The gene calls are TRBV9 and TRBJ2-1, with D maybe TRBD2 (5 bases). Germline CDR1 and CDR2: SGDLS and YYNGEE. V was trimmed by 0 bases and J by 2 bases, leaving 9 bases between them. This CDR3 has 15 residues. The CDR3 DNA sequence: TGTGCCAGCAGCGTAGTTCCGGGAACCTACAATGAGCAGTTCTTC. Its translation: CASSVVPGTYNEQFF.

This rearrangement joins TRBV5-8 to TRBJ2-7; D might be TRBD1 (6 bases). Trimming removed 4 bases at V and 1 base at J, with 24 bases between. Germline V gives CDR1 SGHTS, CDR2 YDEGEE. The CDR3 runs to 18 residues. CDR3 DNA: TGTGCCAGCAGCACGACCCGGCTATCGGACAGAACATCCTACGAGCAGTACTTC. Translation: CASSTTRLSDRTSYEQYF.

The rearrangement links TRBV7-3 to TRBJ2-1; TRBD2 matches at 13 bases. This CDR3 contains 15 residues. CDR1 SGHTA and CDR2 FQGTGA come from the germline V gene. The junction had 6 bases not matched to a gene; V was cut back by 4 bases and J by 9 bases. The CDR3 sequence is CASSSLAGGRGEQFF. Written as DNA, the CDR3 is TGTGCCAGCAGCTCACTAGCGGGGGGGCGTGGTGAGCAGTTCTTC. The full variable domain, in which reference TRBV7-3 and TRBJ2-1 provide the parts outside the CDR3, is GAGVSQTPSNKVTEKGKYVELRCDPISGHTALYWYRQSLGQGPEFLIYFQGTGAADDSGLPNDRFFAVRPEGSVSTLKIQRTERGDSAVYLCASSSLAGGRGEQFFGPGTRLTVL.